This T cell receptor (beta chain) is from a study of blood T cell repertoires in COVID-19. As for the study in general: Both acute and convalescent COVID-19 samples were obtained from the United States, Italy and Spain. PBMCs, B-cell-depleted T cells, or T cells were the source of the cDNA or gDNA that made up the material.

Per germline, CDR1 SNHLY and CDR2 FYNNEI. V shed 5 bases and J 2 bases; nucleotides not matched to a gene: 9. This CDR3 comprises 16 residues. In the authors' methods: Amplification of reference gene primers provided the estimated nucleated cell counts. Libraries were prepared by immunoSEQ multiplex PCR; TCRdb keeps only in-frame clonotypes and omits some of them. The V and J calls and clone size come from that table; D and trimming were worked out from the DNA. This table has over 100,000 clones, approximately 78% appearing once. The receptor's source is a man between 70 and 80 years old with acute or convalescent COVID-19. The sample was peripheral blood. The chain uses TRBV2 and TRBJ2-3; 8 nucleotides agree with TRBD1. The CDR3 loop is CASSKGTGLTTDTQYF. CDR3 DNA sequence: TGTGCCAGCAGTAAAGGGACAGGACTAACCACAGATACGCAGTATTTT.